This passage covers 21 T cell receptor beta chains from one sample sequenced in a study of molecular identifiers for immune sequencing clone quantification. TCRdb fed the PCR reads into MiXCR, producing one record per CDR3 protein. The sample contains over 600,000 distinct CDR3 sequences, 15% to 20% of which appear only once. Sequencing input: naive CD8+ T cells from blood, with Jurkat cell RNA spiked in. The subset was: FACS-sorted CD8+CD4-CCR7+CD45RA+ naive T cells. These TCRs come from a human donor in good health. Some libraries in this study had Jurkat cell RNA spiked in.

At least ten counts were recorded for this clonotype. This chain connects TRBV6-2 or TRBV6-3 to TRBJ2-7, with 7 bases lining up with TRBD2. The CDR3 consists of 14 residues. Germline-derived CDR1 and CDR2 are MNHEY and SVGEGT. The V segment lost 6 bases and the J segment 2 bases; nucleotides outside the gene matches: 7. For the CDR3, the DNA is TGTGCCAGCAGCGGAGCGGGAATAACCTACGAGCAGTACTTC. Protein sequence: CASSGAGITYEQYF.

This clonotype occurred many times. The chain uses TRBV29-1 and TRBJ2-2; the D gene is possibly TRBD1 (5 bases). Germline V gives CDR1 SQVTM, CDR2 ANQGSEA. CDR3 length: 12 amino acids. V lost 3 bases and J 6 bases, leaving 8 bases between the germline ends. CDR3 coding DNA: TGCAGCGTTGAGCCAGGGTCCGGGGAGCTGTTTTTT. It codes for CSVEPGSGELFF.

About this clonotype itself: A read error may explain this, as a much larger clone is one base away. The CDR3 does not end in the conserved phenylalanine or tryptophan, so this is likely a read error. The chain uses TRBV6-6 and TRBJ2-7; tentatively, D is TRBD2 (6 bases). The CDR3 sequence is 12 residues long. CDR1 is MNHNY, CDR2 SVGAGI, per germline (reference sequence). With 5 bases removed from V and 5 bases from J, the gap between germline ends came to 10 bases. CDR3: CASSGLIDEQYL. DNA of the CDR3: TGTGCCAGCAGTGGACTAATTGACGAGCAGTACCTC.

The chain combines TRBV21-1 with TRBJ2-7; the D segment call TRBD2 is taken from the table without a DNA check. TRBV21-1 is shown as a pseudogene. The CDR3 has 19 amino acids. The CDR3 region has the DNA TGTGCCATCCCCAATCCCTGGGCAGAGGAGGGTCCAAGCTCCTACGAGCAGTACTTC. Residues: CAIPNPWAEEGPSSYEQYF.

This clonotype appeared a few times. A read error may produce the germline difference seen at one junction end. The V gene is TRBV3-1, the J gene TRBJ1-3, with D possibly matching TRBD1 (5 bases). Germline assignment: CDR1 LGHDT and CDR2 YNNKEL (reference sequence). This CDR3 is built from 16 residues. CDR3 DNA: TGTGCCAGCAGCCAAGATCCAGGGAATCCTGGAGACACCATATATTTT. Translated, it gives CASSQDPGNPGDTIYF.

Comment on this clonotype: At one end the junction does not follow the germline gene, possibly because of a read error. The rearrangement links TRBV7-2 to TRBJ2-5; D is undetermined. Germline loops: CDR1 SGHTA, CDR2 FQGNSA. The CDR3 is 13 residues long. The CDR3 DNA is TGTGCCAGCAGCTTAGATGATCAGGAGACCCACTACTTC. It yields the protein CASSLDDQETHYF.

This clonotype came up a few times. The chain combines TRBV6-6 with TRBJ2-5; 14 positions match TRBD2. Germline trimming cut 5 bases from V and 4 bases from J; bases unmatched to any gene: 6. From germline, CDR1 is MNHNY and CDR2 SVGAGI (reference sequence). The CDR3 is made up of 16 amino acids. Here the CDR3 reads CASSAGTSGSAETQYF. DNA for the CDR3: TGTGCCAGCAGTGCCGGGACTAGCGGGAGCGCAGAGACCCAGTACTTC.

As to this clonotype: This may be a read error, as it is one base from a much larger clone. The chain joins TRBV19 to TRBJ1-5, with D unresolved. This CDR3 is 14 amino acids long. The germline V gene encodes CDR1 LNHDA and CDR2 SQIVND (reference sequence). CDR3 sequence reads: CVSSIGTSNQPQHF. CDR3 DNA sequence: TGTGTCAGTAGTATAGGCACTAGCAATCAGCCCCAGCATTTT.

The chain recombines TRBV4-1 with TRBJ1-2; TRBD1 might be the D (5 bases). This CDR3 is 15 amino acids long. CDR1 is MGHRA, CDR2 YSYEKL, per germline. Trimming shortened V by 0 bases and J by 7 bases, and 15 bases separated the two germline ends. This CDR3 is CASSQEVRDLLGYTF. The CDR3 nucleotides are TGCGCCAGCAGCCAAGAAGTCAGGGATCTCCTTGGCTACACCTTC.

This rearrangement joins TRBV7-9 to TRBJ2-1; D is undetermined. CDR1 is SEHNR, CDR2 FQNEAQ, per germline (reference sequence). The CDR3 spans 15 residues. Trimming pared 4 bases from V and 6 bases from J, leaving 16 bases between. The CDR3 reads CASSSLSPSSNEQFF. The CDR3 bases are TGTGCCAGCAGCTCCCTCTCTCCGAGTTCCAATGAGCAGTTCTTC.

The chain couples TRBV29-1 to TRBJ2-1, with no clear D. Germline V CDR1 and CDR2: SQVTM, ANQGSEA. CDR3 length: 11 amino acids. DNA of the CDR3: TGCAGTGGGGATCGAGAGAGGGAGCAGTTCTTC. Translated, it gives CSGDREREQFF.

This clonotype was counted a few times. Written as DNA, the CDR3 is TGTGCCGGCAATAAACGGGTAATAGCGGGGGGGCCCTACGAGCAGTACTTC. Translation: CAGNKRVIAGGPYEQYF. This chain uses TRBV27 with TRBJ2-7; TRBD2 agrees at 11 bases. Per germline, CDR1 MNHEY and CDR2 SMNVEV (reference sequence). Trimming cost V 11 bases and J 2 bases; bases outside gene matches: 17. The CDR3 has 17 amino acids.

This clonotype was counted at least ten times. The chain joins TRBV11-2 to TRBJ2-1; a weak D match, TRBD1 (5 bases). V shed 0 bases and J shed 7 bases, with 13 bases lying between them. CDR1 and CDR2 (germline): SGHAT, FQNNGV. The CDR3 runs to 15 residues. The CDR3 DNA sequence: TGTGCCAGCAGCTTAGATGCAGGGTCTGCGAATGAGCAGTTCTTC. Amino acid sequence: CASSLDAGSANEQFF.

CDR3 loop: CASSPPDKNTEAFF. The CDR3 nucleotides read TGTGCCAGCTCACCACCGGACAAGAACACTGAAGCTTTCTTT. The genes are TRBV18 and TRBJ1-1; a weak D match, TRBD1 (5 bases). Germline CDR1 reads KGHSH; CDR2 reads LQKENI. V was trimmed by 0 bases and J by 1 base, leaving 6 bases between them. This CDR3 comprises 14 residues.

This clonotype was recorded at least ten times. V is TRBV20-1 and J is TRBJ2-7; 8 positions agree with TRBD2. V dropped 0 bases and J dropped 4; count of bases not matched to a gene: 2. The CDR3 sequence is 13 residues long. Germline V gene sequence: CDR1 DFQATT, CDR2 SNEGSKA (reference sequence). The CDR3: CSAREAGEYEQYF. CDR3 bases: TGCAGTGCTAGAGAAGCGGGAGAGTACGAGCAGTACTTC.

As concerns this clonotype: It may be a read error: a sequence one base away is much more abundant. The CDR3 here is CASSPIRMGGLVGAFF. As DNA, the CDR3 is TGTGCCAGCAGCCCCATTAGGATGGGGGGATTGGTGGGAGCTTTCTTT. The V gene is TRBV7-9, the J gene TRBJ1-1; D is possibly TRBD1 (5 bases). Looked up from germline, CDR1 is SEHNR and CDR2 is FQNEAQ (reference sequence). V lost 5 bases and J 10 bases, leaving 26 bases between the germline ends. The CDR3 runs 16 residues.

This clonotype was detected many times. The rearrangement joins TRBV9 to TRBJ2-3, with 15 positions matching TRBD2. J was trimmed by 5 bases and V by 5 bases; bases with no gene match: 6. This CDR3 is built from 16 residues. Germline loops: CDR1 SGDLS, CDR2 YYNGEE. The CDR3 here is CASSSGLAGGGDTQYF. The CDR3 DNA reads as TGTGCCAGCAGTTCGGGACTAGCGGGAGGTGGAGATACGCAGTATTTT.

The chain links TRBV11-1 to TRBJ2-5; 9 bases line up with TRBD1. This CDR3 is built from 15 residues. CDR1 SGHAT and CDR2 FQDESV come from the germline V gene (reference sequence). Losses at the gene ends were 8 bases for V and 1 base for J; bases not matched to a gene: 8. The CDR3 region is CASGQKTGGQETQYF. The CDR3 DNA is TGTGCCAGCGGCCAGAAGACAGGGGGCCAAGAGACCCAGTACTTC.

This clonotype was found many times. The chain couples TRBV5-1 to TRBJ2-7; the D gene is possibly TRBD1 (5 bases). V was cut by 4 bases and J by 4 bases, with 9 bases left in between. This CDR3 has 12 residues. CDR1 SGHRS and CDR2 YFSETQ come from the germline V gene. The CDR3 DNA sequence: TGCGCCAGCAGCCAACCAGGGTACGAGCAGTACTTC. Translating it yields CASSQPGYEQYF.

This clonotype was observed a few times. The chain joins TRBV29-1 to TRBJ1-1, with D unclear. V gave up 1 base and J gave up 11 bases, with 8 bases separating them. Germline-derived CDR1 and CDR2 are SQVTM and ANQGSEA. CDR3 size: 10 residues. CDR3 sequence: CSVEVNGAFF. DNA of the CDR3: TGCAGCGTTGAAGTCAATGGTGCTTTCTTT. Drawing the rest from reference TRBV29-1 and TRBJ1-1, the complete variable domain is SAVISQKPSRDICQRGTSLTIQCQVDSQVTMMFWYRQQPGQSLTLIATANQGSEATYESGFVIDKFPISRPNLTFSTLTVSNMSPEDSSIYLCSVEVNGAFFGQGTRLTVV.

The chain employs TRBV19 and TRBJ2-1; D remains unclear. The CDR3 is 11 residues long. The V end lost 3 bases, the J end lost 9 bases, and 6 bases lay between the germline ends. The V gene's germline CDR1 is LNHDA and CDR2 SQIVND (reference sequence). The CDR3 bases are TGTGCCAGTAGTATTGGCAGTGAGCAGTTCTTC. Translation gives CASSIGSEQFF. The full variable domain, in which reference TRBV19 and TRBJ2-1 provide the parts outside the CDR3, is DGGITQSPKYLFRKEGQNVTLSCEQNLNHDAMYWYRQDPGQGLRLIYYSQIVNDFQKGDIAEGYSVSREKKESFPLTVTSAQKNPTAFYLCASSIGSEQFFGPGTRLTVL.